This TCR beta chain was documented in a study of sequential checkpoint blockade in melanoma. Sample treatment: randomized to nivolumab then ipilimumab (arm A) or the reverse (arm B). No patient had prior DNA-damaging chemotherapy. PBMC sorting kept live CD3+CD8+ cells without CD19 or CD56. Assay: immunoSEQ multiplex PCR; the TCRdb copy retains only in-frame clones and omits some. This table holds about 10,000 clones, roughly 80% found once. Unmatched junction bases numbered 6, after V lost 4 bases and J lost 4 bases. From germline, CDR1 is SNHLY and CDR2 FYNNEI. The CDR3 covers 15 residues. The material sequenced was CD8+ T cells sorted from blood (inferred from file names), taken from a patient given nivolumab and ipilimumab in sequence. J is TRBJ2-7 and V is TRBV2; 11 bases agree with TRBD1. The sequence came from a human donor with melanoma. As DNA, the CDR3 is TGTGCCAGCAGTGTAACCGGGACAGGGGGATACGAGCAGTACTTC. Its protein is CASSVTGTGGYEQYF. The variable domain in full, with the rest retrieved from reference TRBV2 and TRBJ2-7, is EPEVTQTPSHQVTQMGQEVILRCVPISNHLYFYWYRQILGQKVEFLVSFYNNEISEKSEIFDDQFSVERPDGSNFTLKIRSTKLEDSAMYFCASSVTGTGGYEQYFGPGTRLTVT.